These 15 T cell receptor beta chains were all obtained from the same sample, sequenced in a study of blood T cells in healthy people across ages. It was with a sample-barcoded 5' primer and a J-beta primer mix that a second PCR of about 6 to 12 cycles was run. MiXCR, applied by TCRdb to the 5' RACE reads, yields one record per CDR3 protein. The profile covers some 1.6 million distinct CDR3 sequences, with roughly 32% appearing a single time and 11% taken by the ten largest. Material: blood. These receptors came from a woman aged 25 to 39 in good health.

The rearrangement joins TRBV20-1 to TRBJ2-5; D unresolved. CDR1 DFQATT and CDR2 SNEGSKA come from the germline V gene (reference sequence). Between the trimmed V and J ends, which lost 0 bases and 6 bases, there was a span of 5 bases. This CDR3 contains 11 residues. As DNA, the CDR3 is TGCAGTGCTAGAGATCAGAAGACCCAGTACTTC. Amino acid sequence: CSARDQKTQYF.

The gene calls are TRBV6-1 and TRBJ1-1; D ambiguous. Looked up from germline, CDR1 is MNHNS and CDR2 is SASEGT. This CDR3 is built from 11 residues. Trimming pared 4 bases from V and 6 bases from J, leaving 6 bases between. CDR3 amino acids: CASSVGSEAFF. The CDR3 DNA follows: TGTGCCAGCAGTGTGGGCTCTGAAGCTTTCTTT.

The rearrangement links TRBV7-9 to TRBJ2-1; 8 bases line up with TRBD1. The CDR3 sequence is 16 residues long. Looked up from germline, CDR1 is SEHNR and CDR2 is FQNEAQ (reference sequence). J gave up 15 bases and V 5 bases, and 21 bases lay outside the gene matches. The DNA of the CDR3 is TGTGCCAGCAGCCCCGGACAAGGCCCCCTCCGGGGACAGGCGTTCTTC. Translating gives CASSPGQGPLRGQAFF. Variable domain in full (rest from reference TRBV7-9 and TRBJ2-1): DTGVSQNPRHKITKRGQNVTFRCDPISEHNRLYWYRQTLGQGPEFLTYFQNEAQLEKSRLLSDRFSAERPKGSFSTLEIQRTEQGDSAMYLCASSPGQGPLRGQAFFGPGTRLTVL.

The rearrangement links TRBV30 to TRBJ1-5, with D possibly matching TRBD1 (5 bases). CDR3 size: 13 residues. V was shortened by 2 bases and J by 4 bases, with 9 bases between the two germline ends. The germline CDR1 and CDR2 sequences are GTSNPN and SVGIG (reference sequence). The CDR3 loop reads CAWSIQGNQPQHF. The CDR3 DNA reads as TGTGCCTGGAGTATCCAGGGAAATCAGCCCCAGCATTTT.

This clonotype was recorded many times. The chain recombines TRBV20-1 with TRBJ2-3; D is unclear. Trimming shortened V by 4 bases and J by 0 bases, and 2 bases separated the two germline ends. This CDR3 comprises 11 residues. Per the germline V gene, CDR1 is DFQATT and CDR2 is SNEGSKA (reference sequence). CDR3 sequence (DNA): TGCAGTGCTACGAGCACAGATACGCAGTATTTT. Amino acids: CSATSTDTQYF.

The J gene is TRBJ2-6, the V gene TRBV5-1, with D unclear. Germline V CDR1 and CDR2: SGHRS, YFSETQ. This CDR3 comprises 16 residues. V was pared by 4 bases and J by 0 bases, with 11 bases between. In DNA form, the CDR3 reads TGCGCCAGCAGCCTAGACCGACGCTCTGGGGCCAACGTCCTGACTTTC. Translated: CASSLDRRSGANVLTF. Full variable domain (missing parts from reference TRBV5-1 and TRBJ2-6): KAGVTQTPRYLIKTRGQQVTLSCSPISGHRSVSWYQQTPGQGLQFLFEYFSETQRNKGNFPGRFSGRQFSNSRSEMNVSTLELGDSALYLCASSLDRRSGANVLTFGAGSRLTVL.

V and J are TRBV5-1 and TRBJ2-5; 7 nucleotides align to TRBD1. The J segment lost 0 bases and the V segment lost 4 bases, leaving 6 bases of the junction unmatched. Germline CDR1 reads SGHRS; CDR2 reads YFSETQ. There are 15 residues in the CDR3. The CDR3 loop reads CASSRDRADQETQYF. CDR3 nucleotides: TGCGCCAGCAGCCGTGACAGGGCAGACCAAGAGACCCAGTACTTC.

Comments on this clonotype: A much larger clone differs from this one at a single base, so this may be a read error. The V call is TRBV11-2, the J call TRBJ2-1; D gene ambiguous. The CDR3 consists of 14 residues. Germline V CDR1 and CDR2: SGHAT, FQNNGV. The CDR3 sequence: CASSPTNGYNGQFF. CDR3 sequence (DNA): TGTGCCAGCAGCCCTACTAACGGGTACAATGGGCAGTTCTTC.

The V and J genes are TRBV12-3 or TRBV12-4 and TRBJ2-3; 7 bases are a match to TRBD1. The J segment lost 11 bases and the V segment lost 4 bases, leaving 15 bases of the junction unmatched. The CDR3 spans 15 residues. CDR3 bases: TGTGCCAGCAGTTACCACAGGGGATTGACAGATGTGCAGTATTTT. Its translation is CASSYHRGLTDVQYF.

The V gene is TRBV7-2, the J gene TRBJ2-4, with 7 bases identical to TRBD1. CDR3 length: 13 residues. Germline CDR1 SGHTA, CDR2 FQGNSA. V gave up 5 bases and J gave up 7 bases; unmatched junction bases: 5. CDR3: CASSVDRVNIQYF. CDR3 DNA sequence: TGTGCCAGCAGCGTTGACAGGGTGAACATTCAGTACTTC.

V gene TRBV9 combines with J gene TRBJ2-3, with D tentatively TRBD1 (5 bases). CDR1 is SGDLS and CDR2 is YYNGEE in the germline V gene. V was pared by 3 bases and J by 2 bases, with 10 bases between. The CDR3 runs 14 residues. CDR3 in amino acids: CASSDQGDTDTQYF. The DNA of the CDR3 is TGTGCCAGCAGCGATCAAGGGGACACAGATACGCAGTATTTT. Using reference TRBV9 and TRBJ2-3 for the parts outside the CDR3, the full variable domain is DSGVTQTPKHLITATGQRVTLRCSPRSGDLSVYWYQQSLDQGLQFLIQYYNGEERAKGNILERFSAQQFPDLHSELNLSSLELGDSALYFCASSDQGDTDTQYFGPGTRLTVL.

This clonotype was recorded a few times. This chain joins TRBV11-1 and TRBJ2-7, with 8 bases lining up with TRBD2. Germline V gene data show CDR1 as SGHAT and CDR2 as FQDESV (reference sequence). With 5 bases clipped from V and 0 bases from J, the junction kept 6 bases outside the gene matches. The CDR3 is 15 amino acids. CDR3 residues: CASSQLAASSYEQYF. The CDR3 DNA reads as TGTGCCAGCAGCCAACTAGCGGCGAGCTCCTACGAGCAGTACTTC.

The chain has TRBV10-3 and TRBJ1-2; tentatively, D is TRBD1 (5 bases). Trimming took off 10 bases at V and 2 bases at J, with 11 bases between the two ends. The CDR3 contains 12 residues. Per germline, CDR1 ENHRY and CDR2 SYGVKD. The CDR3, as DNA: TGTGCCACCCGGGGGGGAAACTATGGCTACACCTTC. Protein sequence: CATRGGNYGYTF.

The chain links TRBV28 to TRBJ2-7, with 9 bases identical to TRBD2. The assigned J gene may be wrong: the sequence end matches TRBJ2-5 better. This CDR3 is built from 17 residues. CDR1 and CDR2 (germline): MDHEN, SYDVKM. The DNA for the CDR3 is TGTGCCAGCAGTTTGGACCTAGCGGGGAGCCCCCGAGAGACCCAGTACTTC. Its protein is CASSLDLAGSPRETQYF.

The chain links TRBV5-1 to TRBJ1-1; no reliable D call. The germline V and J ends were trimmed by 4 bases and 6 bases, with 16 bases remaining between them. This CDR3 region has 14 residues. Germline CDR1 SGHRS, CDR2 YFSETQ. CDR3: CASSVSIEVAEAFF. In DNA, the CDR3 is TGCGCCAGCAGCGTTTCGATTGAGGTCGCTGAAGCTTTCTTT. Variable domain in full (rest from reference TRBV5-1 and TRBJ1-1): KAGVTQTPRYLIKTRGQQVTLSCSPISGHRSVSWYQQTPGQGLQFLFEYFSETQRNKGNFPGRFSGRQFSNSRSEMNVSTLELGDSALYLCASSVSIEVAEAFFGQGTRLTVV.